This T cell receptor (beta chain) was identified during a study of graft-versus-host responses after intestinal transplantation. Study in general: Recipients were given multivisceral, liver-intestinal, or isolated intestinal transplants. Recipients across the board were started on anti-thymocyte globulin induction, then kept on tacrolimus and steroids for two to three years.

The study's findings and limits: The authors found GvH clones in recipient marrow, some appearing first in ileum or blood.

For this clone: The antigen is unknown.

The ends were cut back, 0 bases at V and 0 bases at J, with 8 bases in the middle. Per the germline V gene, CDR1 is LNHNV and CDR2 is YYDKDF (reference sequence). CDR3 length equals 16 residues. Only in-frame clones appear in the TCRdb table, and some are missing; sequencing was by immunoSEQ multiplex PCR. The table lists approximately 130,000 clones, approximately 94% of them singletons. The specimen comprised unstimulated CD4+ T cells sorted from spleen or lymph node cells, sampled before intestinal transplant. The J gene is TRBJ2-2, the V gene TRBV15; D not certain. The receptor was derived from a human donor who received an intestinal transplant. The CDR3 nucleotides read TGTGCCACCAGCAGAGATTACGTTACGAACACCGGGGAGCTGTTTTTT. This translates into CATSRDYVTNTGELFF.